The 12 T cell receptor beta chains below were found in one sample sequenced in a study of T cell clusters in autoimmune cytopenias. About 39,000 genome equivalents of blood DNA were amplified for TRB. TRB rearrangements were amplified by touch-down multiplex PCR with mixed TRB-A/B primers. Each CDR3 protein gets one entry in TCRdb, which reprocessed the multiplex PCR reads and gives no DNA. Reported are fewer than 3,000 distinct CDR3 sequences; the ten largest clones contain approximately 6.3%. This same sample was also part of a study on T cell repertoires in aging, cancer and after chemotherapy.

Sequencing used peripheral blood. The receptors here all came from a human donor in good health.

V is TRBV24-1 and J is TRBJ1-4; there is no DNA to check the TCRdb D call of TRBD1. The length of the CDR3 is 14 residues. From germline, CDR1 is KGHDR and CDR2 SFDVKD. CDR3 residues: CATMGTGEDEKLFF.

This clonotype is medium-sized by frequency. The chain links TRBV6-5 to TRBJ1-1; checking the TCRdb D call of TRBD1 is not possible without DNA. The CDR3 is made up of 12 amino acids. Germline V gives CDR1 MNHEY, CDR2 SVGAGI. This CDR3 is CASSRGRTEAFF.

This clonotype counts as medium-sized by frequency. This chain links TRBV6-5 with TRBJ2-1; TCRdb returns TRBD2, unconfirmable since there is no DNA. CDR1 is MNHEY and CDR2 is SVGAGI in the germline V gene. The CDR3 totals 13 residues. CDR3 in amino acids: CASRPNSGRPSFF.

By frequency, this clonotype registers medium-sized. The rearrangement joins TRBV7-2 to TRBJ2-1. The CDR3 totals 11 residues. CDR1 SGHTA and CDR2 FQGNSA come from the germline V gene. CDR3 region: CASSFMSVGFF.

This clonotype ranks as medium-sized in terms of frequency. The chain employs TRBV19 and TRBJ1-1; TCRdb selects TRBD1, and the lack of DNA leaves this call unchecked. The CDR3 runs to 14 residues. In germline, CDR1 is LNHDA, CDR2 SQIVND (reference sequence). The CDR3 sequence is CASSSLGQGLEAFF.

Its frequency marks this clonotype as medium-sized. The V gene is TRBV6-4, the J gene TRBJ2-3. Germline CDR1 MRHNA, CDR2 SNTAGT. CDR3 length equals 14 residues. CDR3: CASSESGSTDTQYF.

This clonotype is deemed medium-sized (0.01 to 0.1%) by its frequency. The genes are TRBV7-2 and TRBJ1-2. CDR1 is SGHTA and CDR2 is FQGNSA in the germline V gene. The CDR3 has 16 residues. This CDR3 is CASSLEGLGSRYGYTF.

Judged by frequency, this clonotype is medium-sized. The chain carries TRBV12-3 or TRBV12-4 and TRBJ2-7; TCRdb selects TRBD1, and the lack of DNA leaves this call unchecked. The CDR3 runs 14 residues. CDR3: CASSPGRGAYEQYF.

This chain joins TRBV5-5 and TRBJ2-6; TCRdb selects TRBD1, and the lack of DNA leaves this call unchecked. The CDR3 sequence is 16 residues long. Germline lookup yields CDR1 SGHKS and CDR2 YYEKEE (reference sequence). The CDR3 sequence: CASSLVGGSGANVLTF.

By frequency, this clonotype is medium-sized. The chain's CDR3 is CASSSASYTGELFF. V usage is TRBV12-3 or TRBV12-4 and J usage is TRBJ2-2; the TCRdb D gene call, TRBD2, has no DNA to confirm it. This CDR3 is built from 14 residues.

By frequency, this clonotype is medium-sized. The chain carries TRBV5-1 and TRBJ2-3; the D call of TRBD2 rests on TCRdb alone, since no DNA is present to check it. The CDR3 runs 16 residues. Germline lookup yields CDR1 SGHRS and CDR2 YFSETQ. This chain's CDR3 is CASRLGQGRVTDTQYF.

This clonotype is classed as medium-sized (0.01 to 0.1%) by frequency. The V call is TRBV5-4, the J call TRBJ2-6; TCRdb indicates TRBD1, and absent DNA this call remains unverified. This CDR3 region has 18 residues. Germline CDR1 SGHNT, CDR2 YYREEE (reference sequence). The CDR3 protein is CASSSPQGGRSGANVLTF.